This TCR beta chain was sequenced for a study of PD-L1 blockade in urothelial cancer. It was with amplified housekeeping genes that FFPE tumor DNA was quantified. Profiling relied on immunoSEQ multiplex PCR, and the TCRdb table lists in-frame clones only, not all of them. Among more than 35,000 clones listed, roughly 36% were seen once. Metastatic or locally advanced urothelial carcinoma was present in the patients. This clone was observed a single time. The CDR3 contains 14 residues. V dropped 8 bases and J dropped 5; count of bases not matched to a gene: 8. Per the germline V gene, CDR1 is MGHDK and CDR2 is SYGVNS.

The TCR originated in a man aged 60 to 69 with urothelial cancer. The V gene is TRBV25-1, the J gene TRBJ1-2; TRBD1 agrees at 10 bases. The sample here was tumor tissue, taken before atezolizumab (anti-PD-L1) treatment. CDR3 sequence reads: CASGDRGSFYGYTF. The CDR3 DNA reads TGTGCCAGCGGGGACAGGGGATCCTTTTATGGCTACACCTTC.